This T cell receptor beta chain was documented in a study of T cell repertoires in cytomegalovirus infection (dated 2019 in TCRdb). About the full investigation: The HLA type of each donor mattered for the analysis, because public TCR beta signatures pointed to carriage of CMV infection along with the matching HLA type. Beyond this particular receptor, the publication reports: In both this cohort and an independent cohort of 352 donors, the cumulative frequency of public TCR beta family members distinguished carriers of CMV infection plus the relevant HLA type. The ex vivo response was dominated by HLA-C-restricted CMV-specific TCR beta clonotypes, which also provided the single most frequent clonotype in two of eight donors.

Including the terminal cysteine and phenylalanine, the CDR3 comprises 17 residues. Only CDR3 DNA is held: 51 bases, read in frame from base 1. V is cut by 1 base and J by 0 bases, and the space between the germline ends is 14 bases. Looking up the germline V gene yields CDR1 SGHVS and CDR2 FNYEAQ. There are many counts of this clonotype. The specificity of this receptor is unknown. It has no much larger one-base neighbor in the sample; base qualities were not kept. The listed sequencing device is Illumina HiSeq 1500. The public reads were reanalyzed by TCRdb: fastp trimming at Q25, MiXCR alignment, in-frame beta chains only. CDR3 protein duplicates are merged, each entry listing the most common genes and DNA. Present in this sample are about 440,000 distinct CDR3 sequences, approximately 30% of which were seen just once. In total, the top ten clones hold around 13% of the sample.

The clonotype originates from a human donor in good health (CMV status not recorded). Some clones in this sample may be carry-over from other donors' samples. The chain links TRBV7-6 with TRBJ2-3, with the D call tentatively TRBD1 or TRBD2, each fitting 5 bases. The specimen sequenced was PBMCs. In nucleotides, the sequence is TGTGCCAGCAGCTTAGGGACGGGACGTTCTAGCACAGATACGCAGTATTTT. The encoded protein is CASSLGTGRSSTDTQYF.